Shown below are 16 T cell receptor beta chains from a single sample sequenced in a study of T cell responses to AZD1222 COVID-19 vaccine. Some clones are missing from TCRdb's copy, which holds only in-frame ones; the method was immunoSEQ multiplex PCR. This table has some 100,000 clones, approximately 90% appearing once. Sequenced material: peripheral blood, taken 28 days after the second AZD1222 dose. These receptors were collected from an adult who received the AZD1222 COVID-19 vaccine.

The rearrangement uses TRBV3-1 (or the pseudogene TRBV3-2) and TRBJ1-1, with a possible D match to TRBD1 (6 bases). V gave up 4 bases and J gave up 4 bases, with 10 bases separating them. The CDR3 runs 13 residues. Germline assignment: CDR1 LGHDT and CDR2 YNNKEL (reference sequence). The CDR3 bases are TGTGCCAGCAGCCCCAGGGGAAGCACTGAAGCTTTCTTT. Its protein product is CASSPRGSTEAFF.

V is TRBV4-1 and J is TRBJ1-1, with TRBD1 as a possible D gene (5 bases). Germline assignment: CDR1 MGHRA and CDR2 YSYEKL. This CDR3 region has 14 residues. The V gene lost 0 bases and the J gene lost 10 bases, with 15 bases spanning the gap. The CDR3 is CASSQEVTAYGAFF. The CDR3, as DNA: TGCGCCAGCAGCCAAGAGGTGACAGCCTACGGAGCTTTCTTT.

The CDR3 here is CASSAAVNSWDEQFF. The CDR3 DNA is TGTGCCAGCAGTGCAGCAGTCAACTCATGGGATGAGCAGTTCTTC. The chain recombines TRBV6-1 with TRBJ2-1; D ambiguous. The CDR3 has 15 residues. Germline V lookup: CDR1 MNHNS, CDR2 SASEGT. V lost 4 bases to trimming and J lost 8 bases, with 18 bases between them.

The chain employs TRBV10-1 and TRBJ2-1; D is unresolved. This CDR3 contains 16 residues. V was pared by 2 bases and J by 0 bases, with 11 bases between. From germline, CDR1 is WNHNN and CDR2 SYGVQD (reference sequence). The CDR3 reads CASSEGSSPSYNEQFF. The CDR3 DNA reads as TGCGCCAGCAGTGAGGGGTCTTCCCCCTCCTACAATGAGCAGTTCTTC.

The chain combines TRBV6-1 with TRBJ1-6; 8 bases line up with TRBD1. Losses at the gene ends were 1 base for V and 0 bases for J; bases not matched to a gene: 8. CDR1 is MNHNS and CDR2 is SASEGT in the germline V gene. This CDR3 comprises 19 residues. In nucleotides, the CDR3 is TGTGCCAGCAGTGAAGGACAGGGGAGGTTCGCCTCCTATAATTCACCCCTCCACTTT. Amino acid sequence: CASSEGQGRFASYNSPLHF.

This clone was recorded many times. This chain links TRBV7-2 with TRBJ1-1; D call uncertain. Germline CDR1 and CDR2: SGHTA and FQGNSA. There are 14 residues in the CDR3. Trimming pared 1 base from V and 1 base from J, leaving 7 bases between. DNA of the CDR3: TGTGCCAGCAGCTTAGATCGGTGGAACACTGAAGCTTTCTTT. Translation: CASSLDRWNTEAFF.

This chain links TRBV10-1 with TRBJ2-3; 8 bases map to TRBD2. Trimming at V came to 3 bases and at J to 4 bases, leaving 3 bases not matched to a gene. Germline CDR1 and CDR2: WNHNN and SYGVQD (reference sequence). The CDR3 has 14 residues. CDR3 protein: CASSEEAGADTQYF. DNA of the CDR3: TGCGCCAGCAGTGAAGAAGCGGGAGCAGATACGCAGTATTTT.

This rearrangement joins TRBV5-6 to TRBJ1-1, with D hard to call. The CDR3 has 19 amino acids. CDR1 and CDR2 (germline): SGHDT, YYEEEE. V lost 4 bases, J lost 0 bases, and 25 bases lay in between. CDR3 sequence: CASSPDGSAGLTMNTEAFF. In DNA, the CDR3 is TGTGCCAGCAGCCCAGATGGAAGTGCGGGATTAACCATGAACACTGAAGCTTTCTTT.

The chain joins TRBV24-1 to TRBJ1-5; D uncertain. The CDR3 spans 11 residues. Trimming stripped 2 bases from V and 5 bases from J, with 0 bases between. From germline, CDR1 is KGHDR and CDR2 SFDVKD. CDR3 nucleotides: TGTGCCACCAGTGATTATCAGCCCCAGCATTTT. As protein: CATSDYQPQHF.

The chain recombines TRBV4-3 with TRBJ1-1; D is unclear. Germline V CDR1 and CDR2: LGHNA, YSLEER. Trimming removed 5 bases from V and 1 base from J, with 8 bases in between. This CDR3 spans 13 amino acids. CDR3 in DNA: TGCGCCAGCAGCACTTCGGGGAACACTGAAGCTTTCTTT. Its translation is CASSTSGNTEAFF.

J is TRBJ2-3 and V is TRBV4-1; TRBD2 aligns across 7 bases. This CDR3 contains 14 residues. CDR1 and CDR2 from the germline V gene are MGHRA and YSYEKL. The junction had 3 bases not matched to a gene; V was cut back by 2 bases and J by 4 bases. CDR3 DNA: TGCGCCAGCAGCCAACAGCGGGAATCAGATACGCAGTATTTT. Translation: CASSQQRESDTQYF.

The chain couples TRBV19 to TRBJ2-7; TRBD2 matches 13 bases. The CDR3 is made up of 17 amino acids. The ends lost 5 bases at V and 2 bases at J; junction bases unmatched: 9. Germline assignment: CDR1 LNHDA and CDR2 SQIVND (reference sequence). The DNA for the CDR3 is TGTGCCAGTAGTTCCTACGGACTAGCGGGAGAGACCTACGAGCAGTACTTC. Translated: CASSSYGLAGETYEQYF.

The chain uses TRBV19 and TRBJ1-1; the D gene is possibly TRBD1 (6 bases). CDR1 LNHDA and CDR2 SQIVND come from the germline V gene (reference sequence). The CDR3 covers 14 residues. V was shortened by 1 base and J by 6 bases, with 12 bases between the two germline ends. CDR3 region: CASSIAGGFPEAFF. In nucleotides, the CDR3 is TGTGCCAGTAGTATAGCCGGGGGCTTCCCTGAAGCTTTCTTT.

CDR3 sequence reads: CASSLDTEAFF. For the CDR3, the DNA is TGCGCCAGCAGCTTGGACACTGAAGCTTTCTTT. The rearrangement uses TRBV5-1 and TRBJ1-1; no clear D. The length of the CDR3 is 11 residues. V shed 0 bases and J shed 3 bases, with 0 bases lying between them. Germline assignment: CDR1 SGHRS and CDR2 YFSETQ.

The chain joins TRBV3-1 (or the pseudogene TRBV3-2) to TRBJ2-2; D is perhaps TRBD1 (5 bases). Between the trimmed V and J ends, which lost 2 bases and 1 base, there was a span of 17 bases. Germline CDR1 reads LGHDT; CDR2 reads YNNKEL (reference sequence). CDR3 length equals 18 residues. The CDR3, as DNA: TGTGCCAGCAGCCAATGGTTTGGGGCAGGAGAGAACACCGGGGAGCTGTTTTTT. Protein sequence: CASSQWFGAGENTGELFF.

Notes on this clone: Within the sample, other DNA sequences also encode this same CDR3. The chain is built from TRBV29-1 and TRBJ1-1; 11 bases are a match to TRBD1. V gave up 6 bases and J gave up 5 bases; unmatched junction bases: 2. Looked up from germline, CDR1 is SQVTM and CDR2 is ANQGSEA. CDR3 length: 12 residues. CDR3 bases: TGCAGCGTCGGACAGGGGGCGACTGAAGCTTTCTTT. It encodes CSVGQGATEAFF.